This record concerns one T cell receptor beta chain sequence. Across about two dozen US areas, participants ranged in age from about 18 to 100 years. Clinical histories supplied by participants themselves formed the basis of cohort assignment. Someone with COVID-19 had been met by exposed participants within 2 weeks before study entry. The data are from a study of blood T cell repertoires in COVID-19. The protocol was immunoSEQ multiplex PCR, while the TCRdb copy is restricted to in-frame clones and leaves out a portion. The sample lists under 400,000 clones; roughly 86% were seen once. Germline V lookup: CDR1 SQVTM, CDR2 ANQGSEA. This CDR3 is 13 amino acids long. The J segment lost 4 bases and the V segment lost 6 bases, leaving 8 bases of the junction unmatched.

V is TRBV29-1 and J is TRBJ2-5, with 7 nucleotides matching TRBD2. Sequencing was carried out using PBMCs or T cells enriched from blood (not recorded which). The receptor was derived from a woman under 40 who had been exposed to COVID-19. The CDR3 DNA follows: TGCAGCGTAGCGTGGGGGGGGAGAGAGACCCAGTACTTC. Its protein product is CSVAWGGRETQYF.